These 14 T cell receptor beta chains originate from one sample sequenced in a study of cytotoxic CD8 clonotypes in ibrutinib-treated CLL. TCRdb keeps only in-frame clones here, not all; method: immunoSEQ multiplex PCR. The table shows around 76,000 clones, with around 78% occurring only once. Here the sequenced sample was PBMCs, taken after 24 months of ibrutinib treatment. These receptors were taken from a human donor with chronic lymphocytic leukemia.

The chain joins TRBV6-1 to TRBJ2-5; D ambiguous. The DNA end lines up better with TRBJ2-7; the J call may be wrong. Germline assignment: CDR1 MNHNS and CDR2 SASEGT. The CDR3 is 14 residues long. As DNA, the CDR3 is TGTGCCAGCAGTGAAGCGCGGCAAGTCTACGAGCAGTACTTC. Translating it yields CASSEARQVYEQYF.

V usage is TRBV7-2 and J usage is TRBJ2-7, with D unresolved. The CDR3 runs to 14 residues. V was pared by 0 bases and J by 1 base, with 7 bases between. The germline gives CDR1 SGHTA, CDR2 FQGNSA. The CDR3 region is CASSLARYSYEQYF. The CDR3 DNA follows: TGTGCCAGCAGCTTAGCCCGCTATTCCTACGAGCAGTACTTC.

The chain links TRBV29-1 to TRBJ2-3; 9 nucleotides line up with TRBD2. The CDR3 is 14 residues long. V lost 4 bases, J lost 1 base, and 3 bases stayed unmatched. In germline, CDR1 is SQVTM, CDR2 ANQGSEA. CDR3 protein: CSVVPSGGTDTQYF. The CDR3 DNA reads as TGCAGCGTTGTACCTAGCGGGGGCACAGATACGCAGTATTTT.

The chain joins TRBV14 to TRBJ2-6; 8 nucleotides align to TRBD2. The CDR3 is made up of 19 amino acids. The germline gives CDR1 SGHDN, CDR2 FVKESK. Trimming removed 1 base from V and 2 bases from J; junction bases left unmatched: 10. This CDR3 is CASSQALWLAGAGANVLTF. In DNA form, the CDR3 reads TGTGCCAGCAGCCAAGCTTTATGGCTAGCGGGTGCTGGGGCCAACGTCCTGACTTTC.

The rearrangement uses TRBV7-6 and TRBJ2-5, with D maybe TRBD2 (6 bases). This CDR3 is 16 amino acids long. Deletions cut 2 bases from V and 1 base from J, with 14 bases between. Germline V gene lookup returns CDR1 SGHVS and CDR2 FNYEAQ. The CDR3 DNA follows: TGTGCCAGCAGCTTAAGTCCGGGAGCTTCCCAAGAGACCCAGTACTTC. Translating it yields CASSLSPGASQETQYF. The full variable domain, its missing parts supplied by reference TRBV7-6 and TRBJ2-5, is GAGVSQSPRYKVTKRGQDVALRCDPISGHVSLYWYRQALGQGPEFLTYFNYEAQQDKSGLPNDRFSAERPEGSISTLTIQRTEQRDSAMYRCASSLSPGASQETQYFGPGTRLLVL.

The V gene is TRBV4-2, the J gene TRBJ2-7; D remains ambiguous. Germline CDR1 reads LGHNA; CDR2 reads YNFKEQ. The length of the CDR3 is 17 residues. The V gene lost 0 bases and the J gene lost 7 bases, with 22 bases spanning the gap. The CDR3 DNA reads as TGTGCCAGCAGCCAAGAAGCTAGATCGGGCTGGGGTATTGAGCAGTACTTC. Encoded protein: CASSQEARSGWGIEQYF.

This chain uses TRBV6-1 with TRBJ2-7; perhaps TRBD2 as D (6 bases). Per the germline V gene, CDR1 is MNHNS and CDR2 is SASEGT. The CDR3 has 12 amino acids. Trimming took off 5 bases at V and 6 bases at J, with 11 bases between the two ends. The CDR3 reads CASSRLAIEQYF. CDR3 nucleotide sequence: TGTGCCAGCAGTCGTCTAGCGATCGAGCAGTACTTC.

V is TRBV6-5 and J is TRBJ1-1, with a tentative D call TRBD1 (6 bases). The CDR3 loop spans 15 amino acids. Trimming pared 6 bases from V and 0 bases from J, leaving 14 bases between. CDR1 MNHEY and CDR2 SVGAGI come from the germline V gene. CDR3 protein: CASRTTDRLNTEAFF. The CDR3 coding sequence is TGTGCCAGCAGGACCACGGACAGATTGAACACTGAAGCTTTCTTT.

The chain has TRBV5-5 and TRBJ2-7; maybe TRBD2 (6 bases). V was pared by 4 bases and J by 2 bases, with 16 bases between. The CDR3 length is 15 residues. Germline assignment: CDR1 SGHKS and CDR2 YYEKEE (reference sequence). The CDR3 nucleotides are TGTGCCAGCAGCCAGTTATCGGGGGAGGCCTACGAGCAGTACTTC. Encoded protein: CASSQLSGEAYEQYF.

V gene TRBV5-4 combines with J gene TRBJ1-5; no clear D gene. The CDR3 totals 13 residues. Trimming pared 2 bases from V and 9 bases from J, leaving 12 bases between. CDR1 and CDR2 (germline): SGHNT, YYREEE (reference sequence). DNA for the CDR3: TGTGCCAGCAGCTTAGGGAGCCTTCGGCCCCAGCATTTT. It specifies CASSLGSLRPQHF.

CDR3 bases: TGCGCCAGCAGCCAGCGCCGGGACAGGGGGGACGAGCAGTACTTC. This encodes CASSQRRDRGDEQYF. The chain recombines TRBV4-1 with TRBJ2-7, with TRBD1 matching over 11 bases. The V gene end was trimmed by 3 bases and the J gene end by 5 bases; junction bases not matched to a gene: 6. This CDR3 region has 15 residues. Germline CDR1 and CDR2: MGHRA and YSYEKL.

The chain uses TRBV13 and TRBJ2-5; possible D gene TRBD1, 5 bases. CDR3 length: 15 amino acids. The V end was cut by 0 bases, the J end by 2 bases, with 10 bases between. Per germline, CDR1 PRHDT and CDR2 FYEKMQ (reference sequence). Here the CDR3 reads CASSLGGQGQETQYF. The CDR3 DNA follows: TGTGCCAGCAGCTTAGGCGGTCAGGGTCAAGAGACCCAGTACTTC.

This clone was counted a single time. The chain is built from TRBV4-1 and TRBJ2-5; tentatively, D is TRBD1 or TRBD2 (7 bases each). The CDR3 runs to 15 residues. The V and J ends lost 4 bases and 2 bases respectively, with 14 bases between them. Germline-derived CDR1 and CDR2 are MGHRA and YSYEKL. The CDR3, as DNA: TGCGCCAGCAGCCTCGGGGGGACAGAACAAGAGACCCAGTACTTC. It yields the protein CASSLGGTEQETQYF.

Written as DNA, the CDR3 is TGTGCCAGCAGCCCGAGGACAGGGCGGGCCATATACGAGCAGTACTTC. Residues: CASSPRTGRAIYEQYF. The chain employs TRBV7-3 and TRBJ2-7; 8 nucleotides agree with TRBD1. Germline assignment: CDR1 SGHTA and CDR2 FQGTGA. The trim removed 5 bases at V and 4 bases at J, leaving 13 bases unmatched. The CDR3 spans 16 residues.